The T cell receptor (beta chain) under discussion was sequenced for a study of shared clonotypes between healthy human individuals. On the study more broadly: Researchers assigned three CD4 naive, three CD4 memory, two CD8 naive and one CD8 memory plate to each donor.

The CDR3 contains 14 residues. The V end lost 6 bases, the J end lost 0 bases, and 8 bases lay between the germline ends. Per the germline V gene, CDR1 is MNHNS and CDR2 is SASEGT. Broader study findings: The diversity represented, both genetic and in exposure history, was limited by few donors.

The authors distributed each subset's genomic DNA evenly over several immunoSEQ plates. Assay used: immunoSEQ multiplex PCR; TCRdb lists only in-frame clones, some missing. Altogether around 1.1 million clones are present, around three quarters being singletons, with the ten largest covering 0.85% to 1%. Nashville, Tennessee was home to all donors, each a Caucasian adult. As regards this clone: Its matching antigen is unknown.

The rearrangement links TRBV6-1 to TRBJ1-4, with D hard to call. Sequenced input: memory CD4+ T cells from PBMCs. Noted subset: CD45RA-negative fraction. This sequence originates from a man between 18 and 29 years old in good health. Some clones in this sample may be carry-over from other donors' samples. DNA of the CDR3: TGTGCCAGCAGGAGAACTGCAACTAATGAAAAACTGTTTTTT. It translates to CASRRTATNEKLFF.